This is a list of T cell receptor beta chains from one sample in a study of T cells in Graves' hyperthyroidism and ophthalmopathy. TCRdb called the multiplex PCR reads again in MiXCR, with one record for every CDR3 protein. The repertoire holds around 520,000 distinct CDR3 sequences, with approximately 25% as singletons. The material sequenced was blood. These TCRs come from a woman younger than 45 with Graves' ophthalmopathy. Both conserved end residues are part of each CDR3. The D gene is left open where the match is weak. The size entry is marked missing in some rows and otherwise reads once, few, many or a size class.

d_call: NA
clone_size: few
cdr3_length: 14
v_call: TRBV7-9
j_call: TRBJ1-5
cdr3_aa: CASSSQGGTQPQHF
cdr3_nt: TGTGCCAGCAGCTCACAGGGAGGTACTCAGCCCCAGCATTTT

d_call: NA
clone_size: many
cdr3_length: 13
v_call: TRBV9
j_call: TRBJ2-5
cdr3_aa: CASSVRVLETQYF
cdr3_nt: TGTGCCAGCAGCGTCAGGGTTCTGGAGACCCAGTACTTC

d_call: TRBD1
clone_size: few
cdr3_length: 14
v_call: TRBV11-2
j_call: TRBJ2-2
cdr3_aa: CASRSPRGRGELFF
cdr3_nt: TGTGCCAGCAGGTCACCCAGGGGGCGCGGGGAGCTGTTTTTT

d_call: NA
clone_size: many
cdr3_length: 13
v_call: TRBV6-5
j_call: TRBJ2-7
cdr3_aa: CASRQSAAYEQYF
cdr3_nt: TGTGCCAGCAGGCAGTCTGCCGCCTACGAGCAGTACTTC

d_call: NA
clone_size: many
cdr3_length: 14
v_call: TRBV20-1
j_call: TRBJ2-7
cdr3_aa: CSASMGRSSYEQYF
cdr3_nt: TGCAGTGCTAGTATGGGCCGGAGCTCCTACGAGCAGTACTTC

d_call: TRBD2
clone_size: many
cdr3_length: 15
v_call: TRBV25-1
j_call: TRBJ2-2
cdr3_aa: CASSEAGGDTGELFF
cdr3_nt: TGTGCCAGCAGTGAGGCGGGGGGCGACACCGGGGAGCTGTTTTTT

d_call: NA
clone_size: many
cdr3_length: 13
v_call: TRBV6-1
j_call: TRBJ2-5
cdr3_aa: CASSVSIAETQYF
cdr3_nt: TGTGCCAGCAGTGTTTCTATAGCAGAGACCCAGTACTTC

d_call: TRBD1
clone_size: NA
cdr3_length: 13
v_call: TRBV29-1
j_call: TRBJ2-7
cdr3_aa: CSVVWTGSLEQYF
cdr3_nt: TGCAGCGTGGTATGGACAGGGAGTCTCGAGCAGTACTTC

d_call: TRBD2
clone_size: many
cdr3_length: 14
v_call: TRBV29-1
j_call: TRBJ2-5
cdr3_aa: CSVTGTSGEETQYF
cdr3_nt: TGCAGCGTTACCGGGACTAGCGGGGAAGAGACCCAGTACTTC

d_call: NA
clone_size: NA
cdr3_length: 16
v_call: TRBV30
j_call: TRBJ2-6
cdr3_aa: CAWSWGRSSGANVLTF
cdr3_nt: TGTGCCTGGAGTTGGGGAAGGAGCTCTGGGGCCAACGTCCTGACTTTC

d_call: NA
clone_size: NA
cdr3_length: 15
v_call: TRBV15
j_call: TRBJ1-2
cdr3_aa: CATSRSPRQGFGYTF
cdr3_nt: TGTGCCACCAGCAGATCGCCCCGGCAGGGCTTTGGCTACACCTTC

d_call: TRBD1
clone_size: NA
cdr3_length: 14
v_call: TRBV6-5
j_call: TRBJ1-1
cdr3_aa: CASSNRQGWTEAFF
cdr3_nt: TGTGCCAGCAGTAACCGACAGGGGTGGACTGAAGCTTTCTTT

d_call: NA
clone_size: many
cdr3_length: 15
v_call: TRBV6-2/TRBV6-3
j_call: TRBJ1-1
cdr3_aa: CASSPGRFMNTEAFF
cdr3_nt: TGTGCCAGCAGTCCAGGGAGGTTCATGAACACTGAAGCTTTCTTT

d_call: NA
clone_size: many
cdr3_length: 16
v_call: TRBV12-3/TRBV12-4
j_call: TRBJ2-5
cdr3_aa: CASSLPGSVAWETQYF
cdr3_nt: TGTGCCAGCAGTTTACCGGGTAGTGTAGCGTGGGAGACCCAGTACTTC

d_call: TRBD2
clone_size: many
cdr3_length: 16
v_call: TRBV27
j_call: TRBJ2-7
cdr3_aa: CASGGGAGSGAYEQYF
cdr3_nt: TGTGCCAGCGGGGGGGGTGCAGGTTCTGGGGCCTACGAGCAGTACTTC

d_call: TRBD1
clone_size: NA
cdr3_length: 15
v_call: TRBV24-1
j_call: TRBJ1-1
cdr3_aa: CATSGRQGSNTEAFF
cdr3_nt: TGTGCCACCAGTGGACGACAGGGATCAAACACTGAAGCTTTCTTT

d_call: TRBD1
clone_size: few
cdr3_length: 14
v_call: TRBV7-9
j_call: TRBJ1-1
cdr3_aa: CASSSGQGHTEAFF
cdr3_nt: TGTGCCAGCAGCTCAGGACAGGGCCACACTGAAGCTTTCTTT

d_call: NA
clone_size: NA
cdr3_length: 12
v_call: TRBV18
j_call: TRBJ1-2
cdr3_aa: CASSPSQRGYTF
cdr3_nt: TGTGCCAGCTCACCCAGTCAGAGGGGCTACACCTTC

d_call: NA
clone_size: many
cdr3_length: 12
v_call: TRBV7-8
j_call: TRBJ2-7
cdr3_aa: CASSSTFYEQYF
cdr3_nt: TGTGCCAGCAGCTCGACCTTTTACGAGCAGTACTTC

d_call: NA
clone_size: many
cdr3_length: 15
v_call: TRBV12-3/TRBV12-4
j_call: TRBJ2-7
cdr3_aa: CASSFGGRGFYEQYF
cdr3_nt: TGTGCCAGCAGTTTTGGGGGCAGGGGTTTCTACGAGCAGTACTTC

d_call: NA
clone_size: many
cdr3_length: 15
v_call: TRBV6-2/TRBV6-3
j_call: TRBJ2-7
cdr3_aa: CASSYGPVATYEQYF
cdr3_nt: TGTGCCAGCAGTTATGGGCCAGTGGCTACCTACGAGCAGTACTTC

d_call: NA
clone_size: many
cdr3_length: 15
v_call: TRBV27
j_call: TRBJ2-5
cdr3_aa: CASSLWMSAQETQYF
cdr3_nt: TGTGCCAGCAGTTTATGGATGTCAGCCCAAGAGACCCAGTACTTC

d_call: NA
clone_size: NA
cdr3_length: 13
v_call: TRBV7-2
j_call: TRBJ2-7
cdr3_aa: CASSWDRFGEQYF
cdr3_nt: TGTGCCAGCAGCTGGGACCGATTTGGTGAGCAGTACTTC

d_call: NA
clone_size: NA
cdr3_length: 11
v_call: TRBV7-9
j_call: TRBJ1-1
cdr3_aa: CASIPLTDAFF
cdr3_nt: TGTGCCAGCATCCCCCTCACTGATGCTTTCTTT

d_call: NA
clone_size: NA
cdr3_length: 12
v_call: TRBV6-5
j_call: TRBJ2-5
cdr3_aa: CASRTATETQYF
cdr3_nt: TGTGCCAGCAGGACCGCCACAGAGACCCAGTACTTC

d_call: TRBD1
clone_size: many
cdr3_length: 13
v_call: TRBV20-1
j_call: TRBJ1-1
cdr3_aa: CSASQGADTEAFF
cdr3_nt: TGCAGTGCTAGTCAGGGGGCGGACACTGAAGCTTTCTTT

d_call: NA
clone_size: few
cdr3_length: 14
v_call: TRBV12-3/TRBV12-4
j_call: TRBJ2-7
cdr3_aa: CASSLVQVPYEQYF
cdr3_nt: TGTGCCAGCAGTTTAGTGCAAGTCCCCTACGAGCAGTACTTC

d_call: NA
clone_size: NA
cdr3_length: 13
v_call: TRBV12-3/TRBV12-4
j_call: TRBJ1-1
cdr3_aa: CASSLIPSAEAFF
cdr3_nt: TGTGCCAGCAGTTTGATTCCGTCGGCTGAAGCTTTCTTT

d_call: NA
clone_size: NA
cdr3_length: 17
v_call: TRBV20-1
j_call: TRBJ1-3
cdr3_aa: CSASSPGHRLGGNTIYF
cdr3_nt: TGCAGTGCTAGCTCCCCGGGACATCGCTTGGGGGGAAACACCATATATTTT

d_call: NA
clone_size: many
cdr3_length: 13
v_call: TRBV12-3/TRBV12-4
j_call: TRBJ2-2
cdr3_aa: CASSFDGTGELFF
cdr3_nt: TGTGCCAGCAGTTTTGACGGCACCGGGGAGCTGTTTTTT

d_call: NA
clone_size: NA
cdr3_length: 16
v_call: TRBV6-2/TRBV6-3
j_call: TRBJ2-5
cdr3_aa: CASSYGIAEYQETQYF
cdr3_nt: TGTGCCAGCAGTTACGGAATAGCGGAGTACCAAGAGACCCAGTACTTC

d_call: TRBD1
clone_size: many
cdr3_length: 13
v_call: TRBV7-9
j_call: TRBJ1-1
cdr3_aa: CASSSQGPSEAFF
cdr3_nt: TGTGCCAGCAGCTCACAGGGGCCGTCTGAAGCTTTCTTT

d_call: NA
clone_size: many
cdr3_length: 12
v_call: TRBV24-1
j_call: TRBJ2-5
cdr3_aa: CATSDLAETQYF
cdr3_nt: TGTGCCACCAGTGATCTAGCGGAGACCCAGTACTTC

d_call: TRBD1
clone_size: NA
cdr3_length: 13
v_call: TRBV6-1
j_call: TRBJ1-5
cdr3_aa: CASSETGIQPQHF
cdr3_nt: TGTGCCAGCAGTGAGACAGGGATCCAGCCCCAGCATTTT

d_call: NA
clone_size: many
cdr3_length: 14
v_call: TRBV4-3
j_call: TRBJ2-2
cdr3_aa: CASSRLLDTGELFF
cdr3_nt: TGCGCCAGCAGCCGCCTATTGGACACCGGGGAGCTGTTTTTT

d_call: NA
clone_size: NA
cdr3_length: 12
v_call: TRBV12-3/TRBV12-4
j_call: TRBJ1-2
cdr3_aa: CASSLMSYGYTF
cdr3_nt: TGTGCCAGCAGTTTGATGAGCTATGGCTACACCTTC

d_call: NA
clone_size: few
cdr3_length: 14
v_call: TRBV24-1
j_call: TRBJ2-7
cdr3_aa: CATSDRQVNYEQYF
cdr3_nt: TGTGCCACCAGTGATAGACAGGTGAACTACGAGCAGTACTTC

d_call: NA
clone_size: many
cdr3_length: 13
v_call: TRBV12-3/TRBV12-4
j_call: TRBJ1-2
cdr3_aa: CASSFNGDYGYTF
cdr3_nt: TGTGCCAGCAGTTTTAACGGTGACTATGGCTACACCTTC

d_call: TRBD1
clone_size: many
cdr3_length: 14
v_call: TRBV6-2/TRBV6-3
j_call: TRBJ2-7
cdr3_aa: CASTPGQETYEQYF
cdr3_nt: TGTGCCAGCACCCCCGGACAGGAGACCTACGAGCAGTACTTC

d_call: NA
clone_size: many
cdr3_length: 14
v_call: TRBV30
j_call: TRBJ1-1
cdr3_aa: CAWSGGGGDTEAFF
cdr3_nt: TGTGCCTGGAGTGGAGGAGGGGGGGACACTGAAGCTTTCTTT

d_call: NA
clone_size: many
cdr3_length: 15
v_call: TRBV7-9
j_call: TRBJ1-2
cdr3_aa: CASSLALFGHYGYTF
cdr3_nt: TGTGCCAGCAGCTTAGCGCTGTTCGGACACTATGGCTACACCTTC

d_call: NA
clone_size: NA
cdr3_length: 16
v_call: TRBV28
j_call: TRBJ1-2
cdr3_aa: CASSFYGGSSNYGYTF
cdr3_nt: TGTGCCAGCAGTTTTTACGGGGGCAGCTCTAACTATGGCTACACCTTC

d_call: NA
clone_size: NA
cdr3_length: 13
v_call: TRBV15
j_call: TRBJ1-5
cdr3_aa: CATHDQGDQPQHF
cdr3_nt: TGTGCCACCCACGACCAGGGTGATCAGCCCCAGCATTTT

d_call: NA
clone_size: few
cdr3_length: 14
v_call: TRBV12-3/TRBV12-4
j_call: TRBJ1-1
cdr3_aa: CASSLRGEGTEAFF
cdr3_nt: TGTGCCAGCAGTTTACGGGGGGAAGGCACTGAAGCTTTCTTT